Here is one T cell receptor (beta chain) with its context. In germline, CDR1 is SGHTA, CDR2 FQGNSA. The CDR3 has 14 amino acids. Trimming removed 5 bases from V and 2 bases from J, with 10 bases in between. Methods used by the authors: Estimation of nucleated cell counts was performed using reference gene primer amplification. Some clones are missing from TCRdb's copy, which holds only in-frame ones; the method was immunoSEQ multiplex PCR. V and J calls and clone size are as listed in that table; D and trimming were resolved from the DNA. The sample yields some 320,000 clones, over 75% seen once. The data are from a study of blood T cell repertoires in COVID-19. Study information: Sites in the United States, Italy and Spain provided acute and convalescent COVID-19 samples. The cDNA or gDNA used as material had been derived from T cells, B-cell-depleted T cells, or PBMCs.

The sequence was collected from a woman aged 45-65 years who had recovered from COVID-19. The chain is built from TRBV7-2 and TRBJ2-1; no reliable D call. Material for sequencing was peripheral blood. As DNA, the CDR3 is TGTGCCAGCAGCCTAGAAGCGACCTACAATGAGCAGTTCTTC. Residues: CASSLEATYNEQFF.